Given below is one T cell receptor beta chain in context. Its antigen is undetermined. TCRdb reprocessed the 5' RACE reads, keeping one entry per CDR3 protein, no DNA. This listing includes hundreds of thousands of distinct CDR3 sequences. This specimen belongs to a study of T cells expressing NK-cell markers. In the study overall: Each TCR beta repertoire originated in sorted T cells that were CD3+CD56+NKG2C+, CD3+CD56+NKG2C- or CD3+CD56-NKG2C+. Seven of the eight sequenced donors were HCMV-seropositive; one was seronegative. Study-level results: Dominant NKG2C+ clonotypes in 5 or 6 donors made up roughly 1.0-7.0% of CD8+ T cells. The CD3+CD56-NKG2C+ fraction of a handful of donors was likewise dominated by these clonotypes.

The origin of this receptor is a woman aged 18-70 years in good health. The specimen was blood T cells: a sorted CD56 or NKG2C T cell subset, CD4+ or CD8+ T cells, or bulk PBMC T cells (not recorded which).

The CDR3 loop reads CASSVRTGRGHNEQFF. The rearrangement joins TRBV19 to TRBJ2-1; TCRdb returns TRBD1, unconfirmable since there is no DNA. Germline CDR1 reads LNHDA; CDR2 reads SQIVND (reference sequence). The CDR3 runs to 16 residues. The full variable domain, completed using reference TRBV19 and TRBJ2-1, is DGGITQSPKYLFRKEGQNVTLSCEQNLNHDAMYWYRQDPGQGLRLIYYSQIVNDFQKGDIAEGYSVSREKKESFPLTVTSAQKNPTAFYLCASSVRTGRGHNEQFFGPGTRLTVL.